The 26 T cell receptor beta chains listed next were all sequenced from one sample in a study of CD8 T cells in Susac syndrome. Random hexamers primed reverse transcription of 0.5 to 1 ug RNA. Using its own MiXCR run on the immunoSEQ multiplex PCR reads, TCRdb lists one record per CDR3 protein. The sample lists over 140,000 distinct CDR3 sequences, around 93% occurring once. Specimen: CD4+ T cells from PBMCs. These TCRs come from a human donor with Susac syndrome.

V usage is TRBV14 and J usage is TRBJ2-7, with a tentative D call TRBD2 (6 bases). Germline V gene lookup returns CDR1 SGHDN and CDR2 FVKESK. Trimming shortened V by 4 bases and J by 6 bases, and 16 bases separated the two germline ends. This CDR3 region has 14 residues. CDR3 sequence reads: CASSLLGGAGEQYF. In DNA, the CDR3 is TGTGCCAGCAGCCTTTTGGGGGGTGCAGGCGAGCAGTACTTC.

The table lists this clonotype with a count of one. As DNA, the CDR3 is TGTGCCAGCTCATCGGGACAGGGGGCGTATTACGAGCAGTACTTC. This codes for CASSSGQGAYYEQYF. The V gene is TRBV18, the J gene TRBJ2-7; 12 positions match TRBD1. Trimming cost V 5 bases and J 4 bases; bases outside gene matches: 6. This CDR3 comprises 15 residues. From germline, CDR1 is KGHSH and CDR2 LQKENI.

This sequence joins TRBV30 and TRBJ1-1, with TRBD1 identical over 11 bases. Germline loops: CDR1 GTSNPN, CDR2 SVGIG (reference sequence). The CDR3 contains 17 residues. Trimming removed 1 base from V and 1 base from J; junction bases left unmatched: 8. In DNA, the CDR3 is TGTGCCTGGAGTGCCGGGACAGGGGGTCGGCGGAACACTGAAGCTTTCTTT. This codes for CAWSAGTGGRRNTEAFF.

The chain has TRBV30 and TRBJ2-3; TRBD2 matches 16 bases. V shed 4 bases and J 5 bases; nucleotides not matched to a gene: 6. Germline V gene data show CDR1 as GTSNPN and CDR2 as SVGIG (reference sequence). This CDR3 region has 16 residues. CDR3 in amino acids: CAWNSGLAGGGDTQYF. The CDR3 DNA reads TGTGCCTGGAACTCGGGACTAGCGGGAGGGGGAGATACGCAGTATTTT. Variable domain in full (rest from reference TRBV30 and TRBJ2-3): SQTIHQWPATLVQPVGSPLSLECTVEGTSNPNLYWYRQAAGRGLQLLFYSVGIGQISSEVPQNLSASRPQDRQFILSSKKLLLSDSGFYLCAWNSGLAGGGDTQYFGPGTRLTVL.

The chain employs TRBV28 and TRBJ2-5; TRBD2 matches at 8 bases. The V and J ends lost 8 bases and 5 bases, in that order; junction bases with no gene match: 13. The germline gives CDR1 MDHEN, CDR2 SYDVKM. CDR3 length: 15 amino acids. The CDR3 DNA follows: TGTGCCAGCCGGTCCGGGTTTCGCGGGGGGGAGACCCAGTACTTC. The encoded protein is CASRSGFRGGETQYF.

This chain uses TRBV5-4 with TRBJ1-6, with D tentatively TRBD1 (5 bases). The germline gives CDR1 SGHNT, CDR2 YYREEE (reference sequence). CDR3 length: 13 residues. Between the trimmed V and J ends, which lost 9 bases and 7 bases, there was a span of 14 bases. CDR3: CATWESGNSPLHF. The CDR3 region has the DNA TGTGCCACCTGGGAATCAGGGAATTCACCCCTCCACTTT.

The DNA of the CDR3 is TGCAGTGCTAGAGACTGGTGGGGCACAGATACGCAGTATTTT. Translating gives CSARDWWGTDTQYF. The genes are TRBV20-1 and TRBJ2-3; D not resolved. The CDR3 is 14 residues long. With 0 bases removed from V and 1 base from J, the gap between germline ends came to 8 bases. CDR1 DFQATT and CDR2 SNEGSKA come from the germline V gene (reference sequence).

The chain has TRBV18 and TRBJ2-3; 7 nucleotides line up with TRBD2. The ends lost 2 bases at V and 5 bases at J; junction bases unmatched: 1. The germline CDR1 and CDR2 sequences are KGHSH and LQKENI. This CDR3 comprises 13 residues. The CDR3 region is CASSPSGGDTQYF. The CDR3 DNA sequence: TGTGCCAGCTCACCATCGGGGGGAGATACGCAGTATTTT.

The chain is built from TRBV11-2 and TRBJ1-2; D unresolved. The ends were cut back, 2 bases at V and 5 bases at J, with 9 bases in the middle. The CDR3 sequence is 13 residues long. Per germline, CDR1 SGHAT and CDR2 FQNNGV. CDR3 loop: CASSLSRRYGYTF. The CDR3 nucleotides read TGTGCCAGCAGCTTATCCCGTCGGTATGGCTACACCTTC.

The V gene is TRBV4-3, the J gene TRBJ2-2; D gene ambiguous. V shed 2 bases and J shed 6 bases, with 7 bases lying between them. The CDR3 has 13 residues. Per the germline V gene, CDR1 is LGHNA and CDR2 is YSLEER. As DNA, the CDR3 is TGCGCCAGCAGCCAACGTCTGGCCGGGGAGCTGTTTTTT. Amino acid sequence: CASSQRLAGELFF.

The chain couples TRBV4-1 to TRBJ2-1; D not certain. The CDR3 is made up of 15 amino acids. Trimming cost V 0 bases and J 2 bases, with 8 bases left between them. Per germline, CDR1 MGHRA and CDR2 YSYEKL. CDR3 sequence: CASSQEWITYNEQFF. CDR3 DNA sequence: TGCGCCAGCAGCCAAGAGTGGATTACCTACAATGAGCAGTTCTTC.

Turning to this clonotype: An end of the junction does not agree with germline; a read error may underlie this. V usage is TRBV20-1 and J usage is TRBJ1-1; 11 bases are shared with TRBD1. This CDR3 contains 13 residues. The germline V gene encodes CDR1 DFQATT and CDR2 SNEGSKA (reference sequence). The CDR3 DNA reads TGCAGTGACCACGGGACAGGGGGGTCTGAAGTTTTCTTT. Translation: CSDHGTGGSEVFF.

The CDR3 reads CASSLTAGSRTDTQYF. CDR3 nucleotide sequence: TGTGCCAGCAGCTTGACCGCGGGGTCCCGCACAGATACGCAGTATTTT. The V gene is TRBV5-6, the J gene TRBJ2-3, with D perhaps matching TRBD2 (6 bases). With 1 base removed from V and 1 base from J, the gap between germline ends came to 13 bases. The CDR3 covers 16 residues. The germline CDR1 and CDR2 sequences are SGHDT and YYEEEE.

This rearrangement joins TRBV7-2 to TRBJ2-5; D possibly matches TRBD1 or TRBD2 (5 bases each). V was shortened by 10 bases and J by 1 base, with 13 bases between the two germline ends. Germline V CDR1 and CDR2: SGHTA, FQGNSA. CDR3 length: 13 residues. CDR3 protein: CANSRGPQETQYF. The CDR3 DNA is TGTGCCAACTCCCGGGGACCCCAAGAGACCCAGTACTTC. Full variable domain (outside the CDR3, taken from reference TRBV7-2 and TRBJ2-5): GAGVSQSPSNKVTEKGKDVELRCDPISGHTALYWYRQSLGQGLEFLIYFQGNSAPDKSGLPSDRFSAERTGGSVSTLTIQRTQQEDSAVYLCANSRGPQETQYFGPGTRLLVL.

The chain couples TRBV28 to TRBJ2-5, with 13 bases lining up with TRBD2. Germline CDR1 MDHEN, CDR2 SYDVKM. The V and J ends lost 2 bases and 5 bases, in that order; junction bases with no gene match: 5. The CDR3 is 16 residues long. The CDR3 is CASSLMGLAGFETQYF. CDR3 coding DNA: TGTGCCAGCAGTTTAATGGGACTAGCGGGATTTGAGACCCAGTACTTC.

The V and J genes are TRBV20-1 and TRBJ2-5; tentatively, D is TRBD2 (6 bases). The CDR3 spans 14 residues. V dropped 3 bases and J dropped 4 bases, with 15 bases sitting between them. The germline gives CDR1 DFQATT, CDR2 SNEGSKA (reference sequence). CDR3 bases: TGCAGTGCTAGGGACTATTCGGGGAGAGAGACCCAGTACTTC. As protein: CSARDYSGRETQYF.

The rearrangement links TRBV24-1 to TRBJ1-2; D gene ambiguous. V was shortened by 3 bases and J by 3 bases, with 7 bases between the two germline ends. The CDR3 length is 13 residues. The germline CDR1 and CDR2 sequences are KGHDR and SFDVKD. The CDR3 reads CATSDPSHYGYTF. CDR3 DNA: TGTGCCACCAGTGATCCCTCCCACTATGGCTACACCTTC.

The V call is TRBV20-1, the J call TRBJ1-2, with D perhaps matching TRBD1 (6 bases). CDR3 size: 15 residues. Germline V gene data show CDR1 as DFQATT and CDR2 as SNEGSKA (reference sequence). The germline V and J ends were trimmed by 3 bases and 3 bases, with 17 bases remaining between them. The CDR3 loop is CSASAFGGWDYGYTF. DNA for the CDR3: TGCAGTGCTAGTGCCTTCGGGGGCTGGGACTATGGCTACACCTTC.

The chain is built from TRBV20-1 and TRBJ2-3; 9 positions match TRBD2. This CDR3 region has 16 residues. CDR1 and CDR2 from the germline V gene are DFQATT and SNEGSKA (reference sequence). The V gene end was trimmed by 6 bases and the J gene end by 4 bases; junction bases not matched to a gene: 14. CDR3 DNA sequence: TGCAGTGCACTGGACGCGGGGGGGCCAGGCGCAGATACGCAGTATTTT. It yields the protein CSALDAGGPGADTQYF.

The J gene is TRBJ1-5, the V gene TRBV7-9; TRBD1 matches 9 bases. V was clipped by 4 bases and J by 6 bases; unmatched bases: 10. Looked up from germline, CDR1 is SEHNR and CDR2 is FQNEAQ (reference sequence). This CDR3 region has 16 residues. CDR3 nucleotides: TGTGCCAGCAGCTCCTCGGGGAGACAGGGGGTTCAGCCCCAGCATTTT. Protein: CASSSSGRQGVQPQHF.

The J gene is TRBJ2-3, the V gene TRBV15; D is unclear. V was trimmed by 0 bases and J by 6 bases, leaving 10 bases between them. Per germline, CDR1 LNHNV and CDR2 YYDKDF (reference sequence). CDR3 length: 14 amino acids. This CDR3 is CATSRDPGSDTQYF. DNA for the CDR3: TGTGCCACCAGCAGAGATCCCGGATCCGATACGCAGTATTTT.

A single count supports this clonotype. V usage is TRBV30 and J usage is TRBJ1-5; D not certain. The V and J ends lost 3 bases and 2 bases respectively, with 11 bases between them. CDR3 length: 14 residues. Germline V gene data show CDR1 as GTSNPN and CDR2 as SVGIG (reference sequence). The CDR3 is CAWRTEGRNQPQHF. The CDR3 nucleotides read TGTGCCTGGAGGACGGAAGGTCGCAATCAGCCCCAGCATTTT.

The J gene is TRBJ2-5, the V gene TRBV29-1, with 12 positions matching TRBD1. V lost 3 bases, J lost 5 bases, and 4 bases stayed unmatched. CDR3 length: 14 residues. Germline lookup yields CDR1 SQVTM and CDR2 ANQGSEA. CDR3 loop: CSVEGQGADETQYF. Here the CDR3 DNA reads TGCAGCGTTGAGGGACAGGGGGCTGATGAGACCCAGTACTTC.

The CDR3 DNA sequence: TGTGCCAGCAGCAAAGGACAGGACCTTTCCTACGAGCAGTACTTC. It specifies CASSKGQDLSYEQYF. The chain couples TRBV21-1 to TRBJ2-7; the D call in the table, TRBD1, was not verified against the DNA. TRBV21-1 represents a pseudogene. The CDR3 is made up of 15 amino acids.

CDR3 loop: CSGGQRNTEAFF. In nucleotides, the CDR3 is TGCAGCGGGGGACAGAGGAACACTGAAGCTTTCTTT. The chain has TRBV29-1 and TRBJ1-1; 7 bases are shared with TRBD1. With V trimmed by 7 bases and J by 1 base, 3 bases remained unmatched. Germline V gene data show CDR1 as SQVTM and CDR2 as ANQGSEA. This CDR3 spans 12 amino acids.

The V gene is TRBV30, the J gene TRBJ2-2; tentative D call: TRBD1 (6 bases). Trimming pared 4 bases from V and 0 bases from J, leaving 12 bases between. CDR3 length: 15 residues. Germline CDR1 and CDR2: GTSNPN and SVGIG (reference sequence). For the CDR3, the DNA is TGTGCCTGGAACCGACAGGCCGCGAACACCGGGGAGCTGTTTTTT. This codes for CAWNRQAANTGELFF.